This passage covers 5 T cell receptor beta chains from one sample sequenced in a study of cytomegalovirus exposure and HLA in healthy donors. The data were produced by immunoSEQ multiplex PCR, yet TCRdb's version contains in-frame clones alone and is incomplete. The sample consists of more than 95,000 clones, roughly 90% of them appearing once. The specimen was PBMCs. All receptors come from a young woman in good health and CMV-seronegative.

In its sample, this clone was seen a few times. The V call is TRBV29-1, the J call TRBJ1-4; D not resolved. CDR1 and CDR2 from the germline V gene are SQVTM and ANQGSEA. V dropped 4 bases and J dropped 5 bases, with 11 bases sitting between them. CDR3 length: 13 amino acids. CDR3 sequence (DNA): TGCAGCGTTGCTTACAGCCAAAATGAAAAACTGTTTTTT. This codes for CSVAYSQNEKLFF.

The V gene is TRBV11-2, the J gene TRBJ2-7; D perhaps matches TRBD1 (6 bases). V was shortened by 6 bases and J by 3 bases, with 15 bases between the two germline ends. CDR1 SGHAT and CDR2 FQNNGV come from the germline V gene. The CDR3 is 14 residues long. CDR3 protein: CASSSNRVFYEQYF. Written as DNA, the CDR3 is TGTGCCAGCAGTTCTAACAGGGTTTTCTACGAGCAGTACTTC.

This sequence joins TRBV5-1 and TRBJ2-7; 8 nucleotides align to TRBD1. There are 15 residues in the CDR3. With 4 bases clipped from V and 4 bases from J, the junction kept 10 bases outside the gene matches. CDR1 is SGHRS, CDR2 YFSETQ, per germline. The CDR3 region has the DNA TGCGCCAGCAGCCACTCAGGGGGCGTTGGGTACGAGCAGTACTTC. Translated: CASSHSGGVGYEQYF.

As DNA, the CDR3 is TGTGCCAGCAGCTTCATAGCGGGAGGGAGGACGAACTACGAGCAGTACTTC. It yields the protein CASSFIAGGRTNYEQYF. This chain uses TRBV13 with TRBJ2-7; 11 positions agree with TRBD2. The CDR3 is 17 amino acids. The V and J ends lost 3 bases and 3 bases, in that order; junction bases with no gene match: 10. Germline lookup yields CDR1 PRHDT and CDR2 FYEKMQ (reference sequence).

The V and J genes are TRBV9 and TRBJ2-3, with TRBD2 matching over 8 bases. Germline V gives CDR1 SGDLS, CDR2 YYNGEE. The J segment lost 2 bases and the V segment lost 4 bases, leaving 12 bases of the junction unmatched. This CDR3 has 17 amino acids. Here the CDR3 reads CASSPPSGGRFTDTQYF. CDR3 coding DNA: TGTGCCAGCAGCCCCCCGAGCGGGGGCAGATTCACAGATACGCAGTATTTT.